This note documents a single T cell receptor beta chain sequence. Authors' processing steps: Nucleated cell counts were estimated from reference gene primer amplification. TCRdb's copy holds only in-frame clones and misses some; the assay was immunoSEQ multiplex PCR. V, J and clone size reflect that table, while D and trimming were determined from the DNA. The table records a few hundred thousand clones, around 89% of them present only once. The CDR3 is 15 amino acids. CDR1 is LNHDA and CDR2 is SQIVND in the germline V gene (reference sequence). J gave up 0 bases and V 4 bases, and 4 bases lay outside the gene matches. The sample comes from a study of blood T cell repertoires in COVID-19. Study information: Both acute and convalescent COVID-19 samples were obtained from the United States, Italy and Spain. Nucleic acid was either cDNA or gDNA, and it came from T cells, B-cell-depleted T cells, or PBMCs.

Sequencing input: peripheral blood. V gene TRBV19 combines with J gene TRBJ1-2; 8 bases agree with TRBD1. The source is a man between 18 and 35 years old who had recovered from COVID-19. The CDR3 loop reads CASSTWTGSNYGYTF. The DNA for the CDR3 is TGTGCCAGTAGTACTTGGACAGGGTCTAACTATGGCTACACCTTC.